This TCR beta chain was profiled in a study of cytomegalovirus exposure and HLA in healthy donors. Overall study context: The Caucasian-associated ancestry cluster contained around four fifths of the roughly 400 genotyped donors. Overall study results and limits: According to a later analysis, most TCR beta chains associated with CMV appeared HLA-restricted. Data from an earlier analysis indicated that most TCR beta V segments were productive either about 87% or about 30% of the time.

The PCR employed 60 Vbeta primers together with 13 Jbeta primers. Only in-frame clones appear in the TCRdb table, and some are missing; sequencing was by immunoSEQ multiplex PCR. The profile shows roughly 280,000 clones, more than 55% of them singletons. Worth noting for this clone: Its antigen is not known.

The germline CDR1 and CDR2 sequences are SGHAT and FQNNGV. There are 15 residues in the CDR3. V gave up 4 bases and J gave up 3 bases; unmatched junction bases: 8. These donors counted as nominally healthy when sampled, but unrecorded immune exposures were likely. The TCR comes from a female donor in good health and CMV-seronegative. The sequenced sample consisted of PBMCs. The chain joins TRBV11-2 to TRBJ2-7, with 8 positions matching TRBD2. The CDR3 is CASSSRTSIGYEQYF. The CDR3 DNA reads as TGTGCCAGCAGCTCACGGACTAGCATAGGCTACGAGCAGTACTTC.